The rows below give T cell receptor beta chains drawn from one sample of a study of blood T cell repertoires in COVID-19. Profiling relied on immunoSEQ multiplex PCR, and the TCRdb table lists in-frame clones only, not all of them. Of fewer than 500,000 clones detected, over 75% appear once; the ten largest clones hold around 0.95%. The sample comprised PBMCs or T cells enriched from blood (not recorded which). All receptors derive from a woman aged 30 to 39 with acute COVID-19. CDR3s include the opening cysteine and the closing phenylalanine or tryptophan. A D gene is named only where the DNA matches it firmly. A clone size is listed for some rows: how often the clone was seen (once, few, many), or a class if it is expanded.

clone size: NA
D gene: NA
J gene: TRBJ1-3
V gene: TRBV7-8
CDR3 DNA: TGTGCCAGCAGCTTAGCGCGAGTAGACTCTGGAAACACCATATATTTT
CDR3 protein: CASSLARVDSGNTIYF

clone size: NA
D gene: TRBD2
J gene: TRBJ2-1
V gene: TRBV5-1
CDR3 DNA: TGCGCCAGCAGCCTGACTAGCCCCAGCTCCTACAATGAGCAGTTCTTC
CDR3 protein: CASSLTSPSSYNEQFF

clone size: NA
D gene: TRBD1
J gene: TRBJ1-5
V gene: TRBV19
CDR3 DNA: TGTGCCAGTAAGGGCCCCGGGACAGGGGGTATTTCGAGCAATCAGCCCCAGCATTTT
CDR3 protein: CASKGPGTGGISSNQPQHF

clone size: NA
D gene: TRBD2
J gene: TRBJ2-7
V gene: TRBV6-5
CDR3 DNA: TGTGCCAGCAGCCGCGGGGGGGCCATCTACGAGCAGTACTTC
CDR3 protein: CASSRGGAIYEQYF

clone size: NA
D gene: NA
J gene: TRBJ1-4
V gene: TRBV18
CDR3 DNA: TGTGCCAGCTCACCGAATGGGGCGATACCCGAAAAACTGTTTTTT
CDR3 protein: CASSPNGAIPEKLFF

clone size: NA
D gene: NA
J gene: TRBJ1-2
V gene: TRBV18
CDR3 DNA: TGTGCCAGCTCACCACTCGTTACAGATACTAACTATGGCTACACCTTC
CDR3 protein: CASSPLVTDTNYGYTF

clone size: NA
D gene: NA
J gene: TRBJ1-2
V gene: TRBV19
CDR3 DNA: TGTGCCAGTAGACGGGTAATTGGGGGCTACACCTTC
CDR3 protein: CASRRVIGGYTF

clone size: few
D gene: TRBD1
J gene: TRBJ1-3
V gene: TRBV30
CDR3 DNA: TGTGCCTGGAGTACAGGGGAGGGAAACACCATATATTTT
CDR3 protein: CAWSTGEGNTIYF

clone size: NA
D gene: TRBD2
J gene: TRBJ2-1
V gene: TRBV11-2
CDR3 DNA: TGTGCCAGCAGCTCCCGCCGGGCTAGCGGGGGAAACTACAATGAGCAGTTCTTC
CDR3 protein: CASSSRRASGGNYNEQFF

clone size: NA
D gene: TRBD1
J gene: TRBJ1-6
V gene: TRBV5-1
CDR3 DNA: TGCGCCAGCAGCGCCGGGACAGGGAATAATTCACCCCTCCACTTT
CDR3 protein: CASSAGTGNNSPLHF

clone size: NA
D gene: NA
J gene: TRBJ2-1
V gene: TRBV5-1
CDR3 DNA: TGCGCCAGCAGCTTGGATCCTCGGGGGAACAATGAGCAGTTCTTC
CDR3 protein: CASSLDPRGNNEQFF

clone size: NA
D gene: NA
J gene: TRBJ2-2
V gene: TRBV15
CDR3 DNA: TGTGCCACCAGCAGAGGAACAACGAACACCGGGGAGCTGTTTTTT
CDR3 protein: CATSRGTTNTGELFF

clone size: few
D gene: NA
J gene: TRBJ1-1
V gene: TRBV7-9
CDR3 DNA: TGTGCCAGCAGCCAGGCGGCGGTGGGCGCGGGGGCTGAAGCTTTCTTT
CDR3 protein: CASSQAAVGAGAEAFF

clone size: NA
D gene: NA
J gene: TRBJ2-7
V gene: TRBV27
CDR3 DNA: TGTGCCAGCAGTTTTGCAGGTGGAAGTGGCTCCTACGAGCAGTACTTC
CDR3 protein: CASSFAGGSGSYEQYF

clone size: NA
D gene: NA
J gene: TRBJ2-2
V gene: TRBV30
CDR3 DNA: TGTGCCTGGAGTCGGACACCGAACACCGGGGAGCTGTTTTTT
CDR3 protein: CAWSRTPNTGELFF

clone size: NA
D gene: TRBD1
J gene: TRBJ1-5
V gene: TRBV9
CDR3 DNA: TGTGCCAGCAGCTTAAGCGGACAGGGCGACCAGCCCCAGCATTTT
CDR3 protein: CASSLSGQGDQPQHF

clone size: NA
D gene: NA
J gene: TRBJ1-1
V gene: TRBV25-1
CDR3 DNA: TGTGCCAGCAGTACCCCGGGGAAGGGAGGGACTGAAGCTTTCTTT
CDR3 protein: CASSTPGKGGTEAFF

clone size: NA
D gene: NA
J gene: TRBJ2-1
V gene: TRBV11-3
CDR3 DNA: TGTGCCAGCAGCTTAGTATGGGGGGATGAGCAGTTCTTC
CDR3 protein: CASSLVWGDEQFF

clone size: NA
D gene: TRBD1
J gene: TRBJ2-5
V gene: TRBV7-9
CDR3 DNA: TGTGCCAGCAGCTTTAGTGGACAGGGGGTAAGAGGGACCCAGTACTTC
CDR3 protein: CASSFSGQGVRGTQYF

clone size: NA
D gene: TRBD2
J gene: TRBJ2-2
V gene: TRBV9
CDR3 DNA: TGTGCCAGCAGCGGCGGACCTAGCGGGGGATTATTAGGCGGGGAGCTGTTTTTT
CDR3 protein: CASSGGPSGGLLGGELFF

clone size: NA
D gene: NA
J gene: TRBJ1-1
V gene: TRBV19
CDR3 DNA: TGTGCCAGTAGTCCGAGGGTGGTGACTGAAGCTTTCTTT
CDR3 protein: CASSPRVVTEAFF

clone size: NA
D gene: NA
J gene: TRBJ1-5
V gene: TRBV3-1/TRBV3-2
CDR3 DNA: TGTGCCAGCAGCCAGGACAGTGCCAATCAGCCCCAGCATTTT
CDR3 protein: CASSQDSANQPQHF

clone size: NA
D gene: NA
J gene: TRBJ2-3
V gene: TRBV19
CDR3 DNA: TGTGCCAGTAGGTACAGTTCAGGCCGTACGCAGTATTTT
CDR3 protein: CASRYSSGRTQYF

clone size: NA
D gene: TRBD1
J gene: TRBJ2-7
V gene: TRBV4-1
CDR3 DNA: TGCGCCAGCAGCCAAGATAGAGGGACAGGGCGGAGGGAGCAGTACTTC
CDR3 protein: CASSQDRGTGRREQYF

clone size: NA
D gene: NA
J gene: TRBJ2-1
V gene: TRBV2
CDR3 DNA: TGTGCCAGCAGTGAATTGCAGTTCCGCGAGCAGTTCTTC
CDR3 protein: CASSELQFREQFF

clone size: NA
D gene: NA
J gene: TRBJ1-3
V gene: TRBV10-2
CDR3 DNA: TGCGCCAGCATGGGCAGTGCTGGAAACACCATATATTTT
CDR3 protein: CASMGSAGNTIYF

clone size: NA
D gene: TRBD2
J gene: TRBJ2-1
V gene: TRBV5-1
CDR3 DNA: TGCGCCAGCAGCTTGGTAGCGGGGGCCTACAATGAGCAGTTCTTC
CDR3 protein: CASSLVAGAYNEQFF

clone size: NA
D gene: NA
J gene: TRBJ1-1
V gene: TRBV5-1
CDR3 DNA: TGCGCCAGCAGCTTGGGACAGATACACACTGAAGCTTTCTTT
CDR3 protein: CASSLGQIHTEAFF

clone size: NA
D gene: TRBD2
J gene: TRBJ2-4
V gene: TRBV5-1
CDR3 DNA: TGCGCCAGCAGCTTCTGGGTAACTAGCGGAAATTGGTACTTC
CDR3 protein: CASSFWVTSGNWYF

clone size: NA
D gene: NA
J gene: TRBJ1-4
V gene: TRBV5-1
CDR3 DNA: TGCGCCAGCAGAAGGGTAGGAGGTGAAAAACTGTTTTTT
CDR3 protein: CASRRVGGEKLFF

clone size: NA
D gene: NA
J gene: TRBJ1-1
V gene: TRBV6-5
CDR3 DNA: TGTGCCAGCAGCTCCCAGGTGTGGACTGAAGCTTTCTTT
CDR3 protein: CASSSQVWTEAFF

clone size: NA
D gene: TRBD1
J gene: TRBJ1-4
V gene: TRBV7-8
CDR3 DNA: TGTGCCAGCAGCCCGGACAGGGGTCCGAATGAAAAACTGTTTTTT
CDR3 protein: CASSPDRGPNEKLFF

clone size: NA
D gene: TRBD1
J gene: TRBJ2-6
V gene: TRBV19
CDR3 DNA: TGTGCCAGTGGGGGACAGGGGAGACCCTCTGGGGCCAACGTCCTGACTTTC
CDR3 protein: CASGGQGRPSGANVLTF

clone size: NA
D gene: NA
J gene: TRBJ2-6
V gene: TRBV7-9
CDR3 DNA: TGTGCCAGCAGCTTAGTAGGCCGGAGCTCTGGGGCCAACGTCCTGACTTTC
CDR3 protein: CASSLVGRSSGANVLTF

clone size: NA
D gene: NA
J gene: TRBJ1-4
V gene: TRBV27
CDR3 DNA: TGTGCCACCCGGCGAACAGTCGCAACTAATGAAAAACTGTTTTTT
CDR3 protein: CATRRTVATNEKLFF

clone size: NA
D gene: TRBD2
J gene: TRBJ2-7
V gene: TRBV6-2/TRBV6-3
CDR3 DNA: TGTGCCAGCACCCCGGGGAGGGGAGCATCCTACGAGCAGTACTTC
CDR3 protein: CASTPGRGASYEQYF

clone size: NA
D gene: NA
J gene: TRBJ1-5
V gene: TRBV5-5
CDR3 DNA: TGTGCCAGCAGCTTTGCGGTTAGCAATCAGCCCCAGCATTTT
CDR3 protein: CASSFAVSNQPQHF

clone size: NA
D gene: NA
J gene: TRBJ1-1
V gene: TRBV12-3/TRBV12-4
CDR3 DNA: TGTGCCAGCAGTTTTGCGGGGGGCACTGAAGCTTTCTTT
CDR3 protein: CASSFAGGTEAFF

clone size: NA
D gene: NA
J gene: TRBJ1-2
V gene: TRBV27
CDR3 DNA: TGTGCCAGCAGAATACAGGGCGCCGGCCTCTATGGCTACACCTTC
CDR3 protein: CASRIQGAGLYGYTF

clone size: NA
D gene: NA
J gene: TRBJ2-5
V gene: TRBV19
CDR3 DNA: TGTGCCAGTAGTACCTTACGAGAGGTCCAAGAGACCCAGTACTTC
CDR3 protein: CASSTLREVQETQYF

clone size: NA
D gene: NA
J gene: TRBJ1-2
V gene: TRBV6-5
CDR3 DNA: TGTGCCAGCAGGAAGGGGGATTCCAACTATGGCTACACCTTC
CDR3 protein: CASRKGDSNYGYTF

clone size: once
D gene: NA
J gene: TRBJ2-1
V gene: TRBV5-8
CDR3 DNA: TGTGCCAGCAGTCTAGGCAATGAGCAGTTCTTC
CDR3 protein: CASSLGNEQFF